A selection of T cell receptor beta chains follows, all from one sample in a study of T cell responses to AZD1222 COVID-19 vaccine. Sequencing was performed with immunoSEQ multiplex PCR; in TCRdb, only in-frame clones are kept and a portion is missing. The sample shows fewer than 130,000 clones, 88% of them seen only once. Sequences were derived from peripheral blood, sampled on day 0 of AZD1222 vaccination. Every receptor here comes from an adult in good health. Both conserved end residues are part of each CDR3. The D gene is left open where the match is weak. Size tells how often a clone was seen (once, few, many) or the class of an expanded clone, and some rows leave it out.

NA,TRBJ2-7,TRBV19,TRBD1,14,CASSIVTGNYEQYF,TGTGCCAGTAGTATAGTGACAGGGAACTACGAGCAGTACTTC
NA,TRBJ2-7,TRBV6-1,NA,13,CASREAVLREQYF,TGTGCCAGCAGGGAAGCGGTTCTTCGAGAGCAGTACTTC
NA,TRBJ1-2,TRBV19,NA,14,CASSISGRNYGYTF,TGTGCCAGTAGTATCAGTGGGCGGAACTATGGCTACACCTTC
once,TRBJ2-1,TRBV11-2,NA,12,CASSSTSNEQFF,TGTGCCAGCAGCTCTACTAGCAATGAGCAGTTCTTC
NA,TRBJ1-4,TRBV5-5,TRBD1,16,CASSYSPQGGKEKLFF,TGTGCCAGCAGCTATAGCCCTCAGGGGGGTAAGGAAAAACTGTTTTTT
NA,TRBJ2-3,TRBV10-3,NA,14,CAISERDRTDTQYF,TGTGCCATCAGTGAAAGAGACAGGACAGATACGCAGTATTTT
NA,TRBJ1-5,TRBV18,NA,15,CASSPGRDSNQPQHF,TGTGCCAGCTCACCGGGCAGGGACAGCAATCAGCCCCAGCATTTT
NA,TRBJ1-1,TRBV3-1/TRBV3-2,TRBD1,13,CASSWTGTTEAFF,TGTGCCAGCAGCTGGACAGGGACCACTGAAGCTTTCTTT
NA,TRBJ2-2,TRBV27,TRBD1,16,CASSFAGQGFTGELFF,TGTGCCAGCAGTTTTGCGGGACAGGGGTTCACCGGGGAGCTGTTTTTT
few,TRBJ1-3,TRBV5-5,NA,15,CASRATGTSGNTIYF,TGTGCCAGCAGAGCTACAGGGACTTCTGGAAACACCATATATTTT
NA,TRBJ2-1,TRBV9,TRBD2,16,CASSVGRTSGYNEQFF,TGTGCCAGCAGCGTAGGCCGAACTAGCGGTTACAATGAGCAGTTCTTC
few,TRBJ2-7,TRBV27,TRBD2,14,CASTETSGGYEQYF,TGTGCCAGCACGGAGACTAGCGGAGGATACGAGCAGTACTTC
NA,TRBJ1-1,TRBV7-9,NA,16,CASIAPPRSGNTEAFF,TGTGCCAGCATCGCACCCCCGAGGTCGGGGAACACTGAAGCTTTCTTT
NA,TRBJ2-7,TRBV12-3/TRBV12-4,NA,13,CASSLQVTYEQYF,TGTGCCAGCAGTTTACAAGTTACCTACGAGCAGTACTTC
NA,TRBJ1-1,TRBV5-1,NA,17,CASSLTGTAGMNTEAFF,TGCGCCAGCAGCTTGACGGGGACGGCGGGGATGAACACTGAAGCTTTCTTT
once,TRBJ1-2,TRBV3-1/TRBV3-2,TRBD1,15,CASSQSGTGIYGYTF,TGTGCCAGCAGCCAGAGCGGGACAGGGATCTATGGCTACACCTTC
NA,TRBJ1-1,TRBV4-2,TRBD1,14,CASGGGPGGTEAFF,TGTGCCTCTGGCGGTGGGCCAGGGGGAACTGAAGCTTTCTTT
NA,TRBJ2-3,TRBV12-3/TRBV12-4,NA,13,CASRRGGTDTQYF,TGTGCCAGCAGACGTGGCGGGACAGATACGCAGTATTTT